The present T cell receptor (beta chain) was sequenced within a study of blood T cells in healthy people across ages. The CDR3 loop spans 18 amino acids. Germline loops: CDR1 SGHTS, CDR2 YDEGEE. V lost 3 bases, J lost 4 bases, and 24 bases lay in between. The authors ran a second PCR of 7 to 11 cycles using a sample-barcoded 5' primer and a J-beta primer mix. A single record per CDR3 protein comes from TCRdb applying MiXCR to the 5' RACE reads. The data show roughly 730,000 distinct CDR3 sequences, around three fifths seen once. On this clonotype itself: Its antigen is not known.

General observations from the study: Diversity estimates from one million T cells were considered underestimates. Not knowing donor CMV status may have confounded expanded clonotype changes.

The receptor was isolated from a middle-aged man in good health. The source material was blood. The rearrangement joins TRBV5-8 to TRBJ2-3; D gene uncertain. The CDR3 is CASSSLMGSVGIPDTQYF. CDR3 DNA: TGTGCCAGCAGCTCACTGATGGGGTCGGTTGGGATCCCAGATACGCAGTATTTT.